These 15 T cell receptor beta chains share one sample of origin, sequenced in a study of shared clonotypes between healthy human individuals. Repertoires were generated with immunoSEQ multiplex PCR, while TCRdb's copy carries only in-frame clones and drops some. This table holds 600,000 to 750,000 clones, about 78% found once. Sequencing input: memory CD4+ T cells sorted from blood. As for subset: CD45RA-negative fraction. These receptors all come from a woman aged 25-40 years in good health.

The J gene is TRBJ2-7, the V gene TRBV5-4; 7 bases line up with TRBD1. Germline V gives CDR1 SGHNT, CDR2 YYREEE (reference sequence). CDR3 length equals 15 residues. V gave up 1 base and J gave up 1 base; unmatched junction bases: 5. The CDR3 DNA reads as TGTGCCAGCAGCTTGCGCCTGACAGGGTCCTACGAGCAGTACTTC. It is translated as CASSLRLTGSYEQYF. The variable domain in full, completed from reference TRBV5-4 and TRBJ2-7, reads ETGVTQSPTHLIKTRGQQVTLRCSSQSGHNTVSWYQQALGQGPQFIFQYYREEENGRGNFPPRFSGLQFPNYSSELNVNALELDDSALYLCASSLRLTGSYEQYFGPGTRLTVT.

The sample holds a few counts of this clone. CDR3 loop: CASRGRTLYEQYF. Here the CDR3 DNA reads TGTGCCAGCAGGGGAAGAACCCTCTACGAGCAGTACTTC. V is TRBV6-5 and J is TRBJ2-7; D unresolved. The CDR3 runs to 13 residues. CDR1 and CDR2 from the germline V gene are MNHEY and SVGAGI. V lost 6 bases, J lost 3 bases, and 12 bases lay in between.

The chain carries TRBV6-6 and TRBJ1-2; D ambiguous. Germline CDR1 and CDR2: MNHNY and SVGAGI (reference sequence). This CDR3 region has 13 residues. The V end lost 0 bases, the J end lost 6 bases, and 8 bases lay between the germline ends. CDR3 sequence reads: CASSYSAVNGYTF. For the CDR3, the DNA is TGTGCCAGCAGTTACTCCGCGGTCAATGGCTACACCTTC.

The chain is built from TRBV30 and TRBJ1-1; no clear D gene. Germline V CDR1 and CDR2: GTSNPN, SVGIG (reference sequence). Trimming took 2 bases from V and 1 from J, leaving 11 bases between them. The CDR3 spans 14 residues. The CDR3 loop reads CAWSIGRKNTEAFF. CDR3 coding DNA: TGTGCCTGGAGTATTGGCCGGAAGAACACTGAAGCTTTCTTT.

CDR3 DNA sequence: TGTGCCAGCAGCTTTTGGATGAACACTGAAGCTTTCTTT. It translates to CASSFWMNTEAFF. The chain combines TRBV7-2 with TRBJ1-1, with unresolved D. CDR1 and CDR2 (germline): SGHTA, FQGNSA. V was shortened by 3 bases and J by 0 bases, with 5 bases between the two germline ends. The CDR3 extends over 13 amino acids.

This chain uses TRBV6-6 with TRBJ1-3, with 8 bases that match TRBD1. Unmatched junction bases numbered 3, after V lost 2 bases and J lost 3 bases. This CDR3 is built from 15 residues. Germline loops: CDR1 MNHNY, CDR2 SVGAGI (reference sequence). Written as DNA, the CDR3 is TGTGCCAGCAGTTACCACGACAGGGGTGGAAACACCATATATTTT. This translates into CASSYHDRGGNTIYF.

In this sample, this clone turned up once. The chain uses TRBV19 and TRBJ1-4; D might be TRBD1 (6 bases). This CDR3 comprises 18 residues. Germline-derived CDR1 and CDR2 are LNHDA and SQIVND (reference sequence). The V and J ends lost 5 bases and 0 bases respectively, with 19 bases between them. For the CDR3, the DNA is TGTGCCAGTAGTTCGGGACACGGGGAGGTTGCAACTAATGAAAAACTGTTTTTT. Translated: CASSSGHGEVATNEKLFF.

V usage is TRBV7-8 and J usage is TRBJ2-5, with 11 bases identical to TRBD2. Germline V lookup: CDR1 SGHVS, CDR2 FQNEAQ. This CDR3 comprises 15 residues. The ends lost 8 bases at V and 5 bases at J; junction bases unmatched: 10. Written as DNA, the CDR3 is TGTGCCAGCCTTAATAGCGGGAGGGCGTGGGAGACCCAGTACTTC. Translated, it gives CASLNSGRAWETQYF.

This clone was recorded once. V and J are TRBV28 and TRBJ1-1; maybe TRBD1 (5 bases). Germline V gene sequence: CDR1 MDHEN, CDR2 SYDVKM. V lost 5 bases and J 1 base, leaving 11 bases between the germline ends. The CDR3 spans 14 residues. Here the CDR3 reads CASSQTGQNTEAFF. The CDR3 DNA reads as TGTGCCAGCAGTCAAACCGGACAGAACACTGAAGCTTTCTTT.

In its sample, this clone was seen many times. The rearrangement joins TRBV10-3 to TRBJ2-2; 7 positions agree with TRBD2. V was clipped by 11 bases and J by 3 bases; unmatched bases: 9. Germline lookup yields CDR1 ENHRY and CDR2 SYGVKD. The CDR3 has 14 amino acids. CDR3 DNA sequence: TGTGCCTCGCGGGGGACTACCGACACCGGGGAGCTGTTTTTT. This gives the protein CASRGTTDTGELFF.

The chain uses TRBV7-6 and TRBJ1-5, with D unresolved. CDR3 length: 12 residues. CDR1 is SGHVS and CDR2 is FNYEAQ in the germline V gene. Between the trimmed V and J ends, which lost 4 bases and 9 bases, there was a span of 10 bases. The CDR3 DNA reads as TGTGCCAGCAGCTCCGCGAACGGGCCCCAGCATTTT. This gives the protein CASSSANGPQHF.

V and J are TRBV25-1 and TRBJ2-7, with 8 bases that match TRBD1. Looked up from germline, CDR1 is MGHDK and CDR2 is SYGVNS. This CDR3 is 15 amino acids long. Trimming removed 6 bases from V and 3 bases from J; junction bases left unmatched: 10. The CDR3 loop reads CASSLSQGDLYEQYF. CDR3 in DNA: TGTGCCAGCAGCCTATCACAGGGGGACCTCTACGAGCAGTACTTC.

V usage is TRBV6-5 and J usage is TRBJ1-3, with D tentatively TRBD1 (6 bases). Germline values: CDR1 MNHEY, CDR2 SVGAGI. The CDR3 runs 16 residues. The V end lost 2 bases, the J end lost 0 bases, and 11 bases lay between the germline ends. The DNA of the CDR3 is TGTGCCAGCAGTTACGAGGGGGGGCACTCTGGAAACACCATATATTTT. Translated, it gives CASSYEGGHSGNTIYF.

The chain joins TRBV5-1 to TRBJ2-2, with D uncertain. The CDR3 is 16 amino acids. The germline gives CDR1 SGHRS, CDR2 YFSETQ. The germline V and J ends were trimmed by 0 bases and 4 bases, with 13 bases remaining between them. DNA of the CDR3: TGCGCCAGCAGCTTGGGGTCCGGCCGGACCACCGGGGAGCTGTTTTTT. Protein: CASSLGSGRTTGELFF. The whole variable domain, remainder taken from reference TRBV5-1 and TRBJ2-2, is KAGVTQTPRYLIKTRGQQVTLSCSPISGHRSVSWYQQTPGQGLQFLFEYFSETQRNKGNFPGRFSGRQFSNSRSEMNVSTLELGDSALYLCASSLGSGRTTGELFFGEGSRLTVL.

This clone was counted only a few times. This chain connects TRBV25-1 to TRBJ1-2; D gene uncertain. Trimming pared 1 base from V and 0 bases from J, leaving 6 bases between. Looked up from germline, CDR1 is MGHDK and CDR2 is SYGVNS. This CDR3 comprises 14 residues. The CDR3 DNA is TGTGCCAGCAGTGAATCTTTAGCTAACTATGGCTACACCTTC. Protein: CASSESLANYGYTF.